This entry describes one T cell receptor beta chain. The antigen is not known. Trimming removed 2 bases at V and 8 bases at J, with 15 bases between. CDR1 and CDR2 (germline): MGHRA, YSYEKL. The CDR3 consists of 14 residues. Peripheral blood came from all dose cohorts at three timepoints. Produced via immunoSEQ multiplex PCR; TCRdb's table is partial and in-frame only. This repertoire shows roughly 56,000 clones, around 79% found once; its top ten account for roughly 1.1%. These data are taken from a study of OX40 agonist ivuxolimab in advanced cancers. Study outcomes and limitations: The study found that CD8+ T cells averaged more expanded clones than CD4+.

J is TRBJ1-1 and V is TRBV4-1; D gene unclear. Here the sequenced sample was CD4+ or CD8+ T cells sorted from blood, taken in a trial of the OX40 agonist ivuxolimab. This sequence originates from an adult with an advanced solid tumor such as melanoma, head and neck, liver or kidney cancer. This chain's CDR3 is CASSQPKRHPEAFF. The CDR3 bases are TGCGCCAGCAGCCAACCGAAACGACATCCAGAAGCTTTCTTT.